This passage covers 11 T cell receptor beta chains from one sample sequenced in a study of regulatory T cells in long-lasting Graves disease. To make TCR beta libraries, researchers used iRepertoire HTBI primers and Arm-PCR of CDR3 regions. TCRdb ran MiXCR on the multiplex PCR reads and lists one entry per CDR3 protein. Counted here are about 290,000 distinct CDR3 sequences, roughly a fifth occurring once; the ten biggest clones make up more than 55%. The time point here: persistent/refractory GD, antithyroid drugs over 5 years with positive TRAb. The TCR library was made from RNA extracted from PBMCs. This specimen was peripheral blood mononuclear cells (PBMCs), taken when the disease was refractory, from a patient treated with antithyroid drugs. The origin of the receptors is a female donor with Graves disease.

This clonotype occurred many times. The chain has TRBV6-2 or TRBV6-3 and TRBJ1-5; no definite D call. The CDR3 extends over 17 amino acids. Germline loops: CDR1 MNHEY, CDR2 SVGEGT. V was shortened by 2 bases and J by 4 bases, with 18 bases between the two germline ends. The CDR3 reads CASSYPTGGIGNQPQHF. The DNA for the CDR3 is TGTGCCAGCAGTTACCCCACGGGTGGGATTGGAAATCAGCCCCAGCATTTT.

This chain joins TRBV24-1 and TRBJ2-2, with D perhaps given as TRBD1 or TRBD2 (5 bases each). CDR3 size: 16 residues. CDR1 is KGHDR and CDR2 is SFDVKD in the germline V gene. V gave up 7 bases and J gave up 1 base, with 15 bases separating them. CDR3 in amino acids: CATRGTGTENTGELFF. The CDR3 DNA sequence: TGTGCCACCAGAGGAACCGGGACGGAGAACACCGGGGAGCTGTTTTTT.

Notes on this clonotype: One end of the junction is discordant with germline, which a read error may explain. V gene TRBV30 combines with J gene TRBJ2-5; D may be TRBD1 (7 bases). Germline V CDR1 and CDR2: GTSNPN, SVGIG (reference sequence). The CDR3 runs to 13 residues. For the CDR3, the DNA is TGTGCCTGGAAAGGGGGCGGGGAAGAGACCCAGCACTTC. It is translated as CAWKGGGEETQHF.

This clonotype has a count of ten or more. The CDR3 region has the DNA TGTGCCAGCAGCTTAGGGTGGGAGAGTTCCTACGAGCAGTACTTC. It yields the protein CASSLGWESSYEQYF. The chain is built from TRBV7-9 and TRBJ2-7; TRBD2 is a possible D gene (5 bases). The V end lost 1 base, the J end lost 1 base, and 11 bases lay between the germline ends. The CDR3 is 15 residues long. CDR1 and CDR2 (germline): SEHNR, FQNEAQ (reference sequence).

With regard to this clonotype: This may come from a read error, since a much larger clone is one base off. The CDR3 carries no conserved terminal phenylalanine or tryptophan, so it likely arises from a read error. This chain uses TRBV20-1 with TRBJ2-7; 9 nucleotides align to TRBD2. Germline V lookup: CDR1 DFQATT, CDR2 SNEGSKA (reference sequence). Trimming at V came to 5 bases and at J to 0 bases, leaving 8 bases not matched to a gene. The CDR3 length is 15 residues. The CDR3 sequence: CSAGVAGAYSYEQYL. CDR3 nucleotide sequence: TGCAGTGCTGGGGTAGCGGGAGCCTACTCCTACGAGCAGTACCTC.

This clonotype was counted many times. The chain combines TRBV28 with TRBJ2-7; D is uncertain. Trimming pared 10 bases from V and 3 bases from J, leaving 16 bases between. This CDR3 has 13 amino acids. Germline V gene lookup returns CDR1 MDHEN and CDR2 SYDVKM. CDR3 DNA: TGTGCCATCAATCGACCATCCCACTACGAGCAGTACTTC. The encoded protein is CAINRPSHYEQYF.

This clonotype was seen at least ten times. The chain employs TRBV20-1 and TRBJ1-2; D gene ambiguous. V was pared by 6 bases and J by 1 base, with 12 bases between. The CDR3 has 13 residues. Germline V lookup: CDR1 DFQATT, CDR2 SNEGSKA (reference sequence). Here the CDR3 reads CSAPKQDNYGYTF. CDR3 DNA: TGCAGTGCACCCAAGCAGGATAACTATGGCTACACCTTC.

This chain uses TRBV30 with TRBJ1-6; D not certain. Trimming took 7 bases from V and 2 from J, leaving 12 bases between them. Per the germline V gene, CDR1 is GTSNPN and CDR2 is SVGIG (reference sequence). The CDR3 has 14 amino acids. The CDR3 DNA reads TGTGCCTTGACGGTGAGGGCCTATAATTCACCCCTCCACTTT. It encodes CALTVRAYNSPLHF.

This clonotype was counted at least ten times. The chain carries TRBV25-1 and TRBJ1-2; 7 nucleotides line up with TRBD1. There are 14 residues in the CDR3. Trimming at V came to 6 bases and at J to 8 bases, leaving 12 bases not matched to a gene. Germline CDR1 is MGHDK and CDR2 is SYGVNS. In DNA form, the CDR3 reads TGTGCCAGCAGAAAGGGGACAGCCGATGGCGGCTACACCTTC. Protein sequence: CASRKGTADGGYTF.

This clonotype was counted only a few times. V is TRBV27 and J is TRBJ1-1; tentatively, D is TRBD1 (5 bases). The germline gives CDR1 MNHEY, CDR2 SMNVEV (reference sequence). The CDR3 loop spans 14 amino acids. V lost 8 bases, J lost 0 bases, and 13 bases lay in between. Here the CDR3 DNA reads TGTGCCAGCGCGCAGGGTAGTGTGAACACTGAAGCTTTCTTT. Translating it yields CASAQGSVNTEAFF.

This clonotype was detected a few times. The chain has TRBV14 and TRBJ1-2; D is uncertain. Germline CDR1 is SGHDN and CDR2 is FVKESK. V was trimmed by 0 bases and J by 8 bases, leaving 16 bases between them. The CDR3 length is 15 residues. The DNA of the CDR3 is TGTGCCAGCAGCCAAGATTTCACAGCCGCTGGAGGCTACACCTTC. It is translated as CASSQDFTAAGGYTF.